This T cell receptor (beta chain) was identified during a study of T cells in Graves' hyperthyroidism and ophthalmopathy. TCR beta CDR3 sequences were amplified from RNA transcripts. The study used the HTBI primer set for a first-round RT-PCR of the TCR CDR3. A single record per CDR3 protein comes from TCRdb applying MiXCR to the multiplex PCR reads. The sample records about 290,000 distinct CDR3 sequences, 12% to 15% being singletons. This clonotype was recorded at least ten times. Sequencing was performed on blood. The sequence was obtained from a woman in her thirties or forties with Graves' hyperthyroidism.

The DNA for the CDR3 is TGTGCCAGCAGTTACAAGGCGGGAGTGGGCACAGATACGCAGTATTTT. As protein: CASSYKAGVGTDTQYF. V gene TRBV6-1 combines with J gene TRBJ2-3; 7 nucleotides align to TRBD2. V was clipped by 5 bases and J by 1 base; unmatched bases: 9. The CDR3 spans 16 residues. Germline values: CDR1 MNHNS, CDR2 SASEGT.